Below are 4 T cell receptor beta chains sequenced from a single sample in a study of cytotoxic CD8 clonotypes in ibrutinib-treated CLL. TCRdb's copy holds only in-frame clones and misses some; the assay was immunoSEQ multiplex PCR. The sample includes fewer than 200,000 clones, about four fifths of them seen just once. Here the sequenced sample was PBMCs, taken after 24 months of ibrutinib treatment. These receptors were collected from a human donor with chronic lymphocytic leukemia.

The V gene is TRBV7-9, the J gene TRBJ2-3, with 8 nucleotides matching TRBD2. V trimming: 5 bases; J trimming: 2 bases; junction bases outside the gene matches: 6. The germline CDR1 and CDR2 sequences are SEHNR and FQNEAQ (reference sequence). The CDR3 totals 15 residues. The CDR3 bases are TGTGCCAGCAGCGAATTAGCGGGGCTCACAGATACGCAGTATTTT. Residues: CASSELAGLTDTQYF. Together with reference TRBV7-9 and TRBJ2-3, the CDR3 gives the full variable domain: DTGVSQNPRHKITKRGQNVTFRCDPISEHNRLYWYRQTLGQGPEFLTYFQNEAQLEKSRLLSDRFSAERPKGSFSTLEIQRTEQGDSAMYLCASSELAGLTDTQYFGPGTRLTVL.

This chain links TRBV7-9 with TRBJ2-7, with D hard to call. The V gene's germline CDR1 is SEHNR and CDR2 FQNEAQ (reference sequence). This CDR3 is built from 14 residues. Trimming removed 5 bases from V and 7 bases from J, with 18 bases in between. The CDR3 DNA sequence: TGTGCCAGCAGCCTCCCTACGTCAACGGGTGAGCAGTACTTC. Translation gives CASSLPTSTGEQYF.

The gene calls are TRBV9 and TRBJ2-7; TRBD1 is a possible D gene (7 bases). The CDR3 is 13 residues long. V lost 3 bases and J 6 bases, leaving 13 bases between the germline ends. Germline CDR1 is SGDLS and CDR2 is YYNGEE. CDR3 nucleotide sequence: TGTGCCAGCAGCGCCCAGGGGGGTCGCGAGCAGTACTTC. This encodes CASSAQGGREQYF.

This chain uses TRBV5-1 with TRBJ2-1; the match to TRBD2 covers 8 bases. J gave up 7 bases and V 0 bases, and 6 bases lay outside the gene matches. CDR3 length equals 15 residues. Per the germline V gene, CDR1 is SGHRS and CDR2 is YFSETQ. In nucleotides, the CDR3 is TGCGCCAGCAGCTTGGCCAGGTCTAGCGGGAATGAGCAGTTCTTC. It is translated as CASSLARSSGNEQFF.